A single sample is the source of the 16 T cell receptor beta chains below, sequenced in a study of cytomegalovirus exposure and HLA in healthy donors. In the PCR, 60 Vbeta and 13 Jbeta primers were used. Libraries were prepared by immunoSEQ multiplex PCR; TCRdb keeps only in-frame clonotypes and omits some of them. The sample table sets out about 55,000 clones. The sequenced sample was PBMCs. Source of these receptors: a man aged 50 to 60 in good health and CMV-seropositive.

The chain recombines TRBV5-1 with TRBJ2-1; 9 bases line up with TRBD1. With V trimmed by 1 base and J by 5 bases, 4 bases remained unmatched. The CDR3 consists of 15 residues. Germline CDR1 and CDR2: SGHRS and YFSETQ. The CDR3 reads CASSLSGQGNNEQFF. CDR3 nucleotide sequence: TGCGCCAGCAGCTTGTCGGGACAGGGCAACAATGAGCAGTTCTTC.

This sequence joins TRBV28 and TRBJ2-3; D call uncertain. The CDR3 spans 12 residues. Germline V lookup: CDR1 MDHEN, CDR2 SYDVKM. V lost 3 bases and J lost 4, with 5 bases in between. As DNA, the CDR3 is TGTGCCAGCAGTTTCAACTCAGATACGCAGTATTTT. Its protein product is CASSFNSDTQYF.

The gene calls are TRBV7-8 and TRBJ2-3; D ambiguous. Trimming removed 6 bases at V and 4 bases at J, with 11 bases between. The CDR3 spans 13 residues. The V gene's germline CDR1 is SGHVS and CDR2 FQNEAQ. CDR3 loop: CASRASLADTQYF. DNA for the CDR3: TGTGCCAGCAGAGCCTCGCTGGCAGATACGCAGTATTTT.

The rearrangement uses TRBV25-1 and TRBJ1-5; TRBD1 is a possible D gene (6 bases). V gave up 2 bases and J gave up 3 bases, with 8 bases separating them. The CDR3 is made up of 14 amino acids. In germline, CDR1 is MGHDK, CDR2 SYGVNS. CDR3 sequence (DNA): TGTGCCAGCAGTGAAGGACAGACCAATCAGCCCCAGCATTTT. Amino acid sequence: CASSEGQTNQPQHF.

The chain has TRBV2 and TRBJ1-1; a possible D gene is TRBD1 (6 bases). The CDR3 contains 15 residues. Germline V lookup: CDR1 SNHLY, CDR2 FYNNEI. Trimming cost V 6 bases and J 6 bases, with 20 bases left between them. Written as DNA, the CDR3 is TGTGCCAGCAGCGCCGCGGGGGGCTCTCAAGCTGAAGCTTTCTTT. It yields the protein CASSAAGGSQAEAFF. The full variable domain, with the rest looked up from reference TRBV2 and TRBJ1-1, is EPEVTQTPSHQVTQMGQEVILRCVPISNHLYFYWYRQILGQKVEFLVSFYNNEISEKSEIFDDQFSVERPDGSNFTLKIRSTKLEDSAMYFCASSAAGGSQAEAFFGQGTRLTVV.

This chain connects TRBV7-2 to TRBJ1-3, with D possibly matching TRBD1 (5 bases). The CDR3 extends over 14 amino acids. CDR1 SGHTA and CDR2 FQGNSA come from the germline V gene. The V and J ends lost 4 bases and 0 bases respectively, with 7 bases between them. The CDR3 loop reads CASSSTVSGNTIYF. CDR3 in DNA: TGTGCCAGCAGCTCGACAGTCTCTGGAAACACCATATATTTT.

This chain uses TRBV5-1 with TRBJ1-1; TRBD1 matches at 8 bases. From germline, CDR1 is SGHRS and CDR2 YFSETQ. The V and J ends lost 2 bases and 5 bases, in that order; junction bases with no gene match: 5. This CDR3 is 14 amino acids long. CDR3: CASSLDRGGTEAFF. CDR3 coding DNA: TGCGCCAGCAGCTTAGACAGGGGTGGAACTGAAGCTTTCTTT.

The chain combines TRBV15 with TRBJ2-6; the match to TRBD2 covers 9 bases. This CDR3 region has 17 residues. Germline CDR1 and CDR2: LNHNV and YYDKDF (reference sequence). Trimming took 3 bases from V and 0 from J; bases not matched to a gene: 3. CDR3 bases: TGTGCCACCAGCAGTGGGACTAGCTCCTCTGGGGCCAACGTCCTGACTTTC. Translated, it gives CATSSGTSSSGANVLTF. Looking up the rest from reference TRBV15 and TRBJ2-6 gives the full variable domain: DAMVIQNPRYQVTQFGKPVTLSCSQTLNHNVMYWYQQKSSQAPKLLFHYYDKDFNNEADTPDNFQSRRPNTSFCFLDIRSPGLGDTAMYLCATSSGTSSSGANVLTFGAGSRLTVL.

Details on this clone: Germline is not matched at one junction end, which may reflect a read error. This rearrangement joins TRBV7-7 to TRBJ2-1; D unresolved. Germline V gives CDR1 SSHAT, CDR2 FNYEAQ (reference sequence). This CDR3 spans 16 amino acids. The CDR3 region has the DNA TGTGCTAGCAGCTTGCCGATACCTCTTAGTCACAATGAGCAGTTCTTC. Residues: CASSLPIPLSHNEQFF. The full variable domain, completed using reference TRBV7-7 and TRBJ2-1, is GAGVSQSPRYKVTKRGQDVTLRCDPISSHATLYWYQQALGQGPEFLTYFNYEAQPDKSGLPSDRFSAERPEGSISTLTIQRTEQRDSAMYRCASSLPIPLSHNEQFFGPGTRLTVL.

The CDR3 here is CATKRDSNSNQPQHF. CDR3 nucleotide sequence: TGTGCCACCAAACGGGACAGCAATAGCAATCAGCCCCAGCATTTT. This chain uses TRBV6-5 with TRBJ1-5; TRBD1 agrees at 7 bases. The germline V gene has CDR1 MNHEY and CDR2 SVGAGI. The V and J ends lost 10 bases and 0 bases, in that order; junction bases with no gene match: 9. The CDR3 sequence is 15 residues long.

The rearrangement joins TRBV6-6 to TRBJ1-2, with TRBD1 as a possible D gene (6 bases). The CDR3 is 16 residues long. V shed 5 bases and J shed 1 base, with 17 bases lying between them. Germline V lookup: CDR1 MNHNY, CDR2 SVGAGI (reference sequence). CDR3 region: CASSRKRTESNYGYTF. The CDR3 DNA is TGTGCCAGCAGTAGAAAACGGACAGAGAGTAACTATGGCTACACCTTC.

V gene TRBV10-3 combines with J gene TRBJ2-7; possibly TRBD1 for D (5 bases). Germline CDR1 and CDR2: ENHRY and SYGVKD. The CDR3 has 16 amino acids. Deletions cut 4 bases from V and 7 bases from J, with 23 bases between. CDR3 DNA sequence: TGTGCCATCAGTGGGGGCTTAGGGCAGCTACGACGGGAGCAGTACTTC. Translated: CAISGGLGQLRREQYF.

The gene calls are TRBV6-1 and TRBJ1-2, with 9 bases fitting TRBD1. CDR3 length: 15 amino acids. Trimming removed 7 bases from V and 1 base from J; junction bases left unmatched: 7. Germline V gives CDR1 MNHNS, CDR2 SASEGT. This chain's CDR3 is CASTKGTGNNYGYTF. CDR3 nucleotides: TGTGCCAGCACGAAGGGGACAGGGAATAACTATGGCTACACCTTC.

The J gene is TRBJ2-5, the V gene TRBV7-2; TRBD1 might be the D (6 bases). Germline V gene sequence: CDR1 SGHTA, CDR2 FQGNSA. CDR3 length: 15 residues. V was shortened by 7 bases and J by 2 bases, with 17 bases between the two germline ends. DNA of the CDR3: TGTGCCAGCACCCCCTACGGGCAGGGGCAAGAGACCCAGTACTTC. This translates into CASTPYGQGQETQYF.

The chain links TRBV27 to TRBJ2-1, with D perhaps matching TRBD1 (5 bases). The CDR3 sequence is 13 residues long. Germline V gene sequence: CDR1 MNHEY, CDR2 SMNVEV (reference sequence). Trimming shortened V by 10 bases and J by 5 bases, and 15 bases separated the two germline ends. The DNA of the CDR3 is TGTGCCATCAGAAACAGGTTAAACAATGAGCAGTTCTTC. Amino acid sequence: CAIRNRLNNEQFF.

The gene calls are TRBV10-3 and TRBJ2-2; TRBD1 is a possible D gene (6 bases). This CDR3 comprises 14 residues. CDR1 is ENHRY, CDR2 SYGVKD, per germline. The V and J ends lost 5 bases and 7 bases respectively, with 14 bases between them. In DNA, the CDR3 is TGTGCCATCAGTTCTACAGGGTACGACGGGGAGCTGTTTTTT. Protein sequence: CAISSTGYDGELFF.